This T cell receptor (beta chain) was observed in a study of OX40 agonist ivuxolimab in advanced cancers. Assay: immunoSEQ multiplex PCR; the TCRdb copy retains only in-frame clones and omits some. The table lists about 150,000 clones, 94% of them singletons, with 0.3% to 0.35% in the top ten. This clone was picked up one time. Excluded were patients having autoimmune disease history or systemic immunosuppression. Germline CDR1 reads SGHAT; CDR2 reads FQNNGV. Trimming left V 3 bases short and J 4 bases short, with 13 bases between. The CDR3 loop spans 15 amino acids. The sequences come from CD4+ or CD8+ T cells sorted from blood, collected in a trial of the OX40 agonist ivuxolimab. The sequence came from an adult with an advanced solid tumor such as melanoma, head and neck, liver or kidney cancer. The chain uses TRBV11-2 and TRBJ1-3, with D possibly matching TRBD1 (6 bases). The DNA of the CDR3 is TGTGCCAGCAGCTTCTTCCAGGGGTCCGGAAACACCATATATTTT. Its translation: CASSFFQGSGNTIYF.